The 2 T cell receptor beta chains presented below share a single source sample, sequenced in a study of memory CD4+ T cells and cytomegalovirus serostatus. Single viable CD3+CD4+CD8-CD45RO+ cells were sorted as the memory CD4+ T cells. Only in-frame clones appear in the TCRdb table, and some are missing; sequencing was by immunoSEQ multiplex PCR. The repertoire holds 55,000 to 65,000 clones, with 82% as singletons. The sample was memory CD4+ T cells from blood. Every receptor here comes from an adult in good health and CMV-seronegative.

This clone is a singleton in its sample. The CDR3 sequence: CASRTGQIYEQYF. DNA for the CDR3: TGTGCCAGCAGGACCGGACAGATCTACGAGCAGTACTTC. The chain links TRBV6-1 to TRBJ2-7; D is possibly TRBD1 (6 bases). Germline V gives CDR1 MNHNS, CDR2 SASEGT. The CDR3 has 13 residues. V was shortened by 6 bases and J by 3 bases, with 12 bases between the two germline ends.

The V gene is TRBV5-1, the J gene TRBJ2-5; 8 bases agree with TRBD1. V shed 4 bases and J 4 bases; nucleotides not matched to a gene: 3. There are 13 residues in the CDR3. Germline V gene lookup returns CDR1 SGHRS and CDR2 YFSETQ. The DNA for the CDR3 is TGCGCCAGCAGCACTGGACAGGGAGAGACCCAGTACTTC. It specifies CASSTGQGETQYF.